This T cell receptor (beta chain) was identified in a study of T cell changes during pregnancy in multiple sclerosis. Clones were sequenced by immunoSEQ multiplex PCR, and TCRdb holds only the in-frame ones, with some missing. The profile shows about 55,000 clones, approximately 94% of them singletons. Trimming took 2 bases from V and 1 from J, leaving 9 bases between them. CDR1 SEHNR and CDR2 FQNEAQ come from the germline V gene (reference sequence). The CDR3 covers 14 residues. This sequence was found in a female donor with multiple sclerosis, enrolled in a pregnancy study. The gene calls are TRBV7-9 and TRBJ2-7, with D possibly being TRBD2 (5 bases). This specimen was CD8+ T cells from peripheral blood mononuclear cells, taken in the third trimester of pregnancy. CDR3 sequence reads: CASSLPGRSYEQYF. In DNA form, the CDR3 reads TGTGCCAGCAGCTTACCGGGAAGGTCCTACGAGCAGTACTTC.